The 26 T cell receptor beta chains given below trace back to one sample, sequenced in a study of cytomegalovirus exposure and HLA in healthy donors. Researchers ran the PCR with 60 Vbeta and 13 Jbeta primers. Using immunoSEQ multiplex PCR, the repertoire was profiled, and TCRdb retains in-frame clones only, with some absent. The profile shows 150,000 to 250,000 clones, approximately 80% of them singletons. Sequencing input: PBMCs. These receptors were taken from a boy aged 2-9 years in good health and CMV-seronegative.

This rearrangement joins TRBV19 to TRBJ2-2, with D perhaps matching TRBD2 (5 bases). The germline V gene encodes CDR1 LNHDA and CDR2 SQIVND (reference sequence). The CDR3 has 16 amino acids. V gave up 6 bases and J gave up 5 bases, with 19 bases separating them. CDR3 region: CASSHRWGRETGELFF. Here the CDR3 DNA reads TGTGCCAGTAGCCATAGATGGGGAAGGGAGACCGGGGAGCTGTTTTTT.

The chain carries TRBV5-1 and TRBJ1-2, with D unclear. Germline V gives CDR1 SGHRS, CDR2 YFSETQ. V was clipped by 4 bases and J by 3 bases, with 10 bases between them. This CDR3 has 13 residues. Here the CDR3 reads CASSPFTDYGYTF. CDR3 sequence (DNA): TGCGCCAGCAGCCCCTTTACAGACTATGGCTACACCTTC.

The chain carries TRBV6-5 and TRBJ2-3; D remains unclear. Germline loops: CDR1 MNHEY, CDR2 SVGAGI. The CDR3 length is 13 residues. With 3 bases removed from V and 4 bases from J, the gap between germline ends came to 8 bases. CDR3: CASSYRTSDTQYF. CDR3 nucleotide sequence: TGTGCCAGCAGTTATCGTACTTCAGATACGCAGTATTTT.

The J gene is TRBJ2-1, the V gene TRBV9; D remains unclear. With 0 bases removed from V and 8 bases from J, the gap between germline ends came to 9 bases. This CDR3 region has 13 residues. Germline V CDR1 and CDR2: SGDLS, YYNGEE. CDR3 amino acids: CASSVDGADEQFF. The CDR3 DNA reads TGTGCCAGCAGCGTAGACGGTGCGGATGAGCAGTTCTTC.

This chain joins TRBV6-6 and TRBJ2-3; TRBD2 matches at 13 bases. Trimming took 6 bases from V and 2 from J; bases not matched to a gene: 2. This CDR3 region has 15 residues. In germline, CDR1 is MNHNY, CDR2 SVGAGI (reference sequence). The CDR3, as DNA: TGTGCCAGCAGAGGACTAGCGGGGGACACAGATACGCAGTATTTT. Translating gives CASRGLAGDTDTQYF.

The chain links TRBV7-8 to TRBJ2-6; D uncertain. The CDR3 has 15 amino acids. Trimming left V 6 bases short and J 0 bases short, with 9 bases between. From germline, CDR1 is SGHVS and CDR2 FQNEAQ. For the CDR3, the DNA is TGTGCCAGCAGGAGGCCGGGCTCTGGGGCCAACGTCCTGACTTTC. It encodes CASRRPGSGANVLTF.

The CDR3 region is CASSVAAGATDTQYF. CDR3 nucleotide sequence: TGTGCCAGCAGCGTAGCAGCGGGGGCCACAGATACGCAGTATTTT. This chain connects TRBV9 to TRBJ2-3; 8 bases are a match to TRBD2. The CDR3 is 15 amino acids. Germline values: CDR1 SGDLS, CDR2 YYNGEE. The junction had 2 bases not matched to a gene; V was cut back by 0 bases and J by 2 bases.

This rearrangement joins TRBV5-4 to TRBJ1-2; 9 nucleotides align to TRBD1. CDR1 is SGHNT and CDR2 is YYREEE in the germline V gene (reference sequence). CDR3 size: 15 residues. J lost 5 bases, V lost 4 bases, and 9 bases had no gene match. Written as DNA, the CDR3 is TGTGCCAGCAGCCCCGGGACAGGGAAAGTGTATGGCTACACCTTC. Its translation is CASSPGTGKVYGYTF.

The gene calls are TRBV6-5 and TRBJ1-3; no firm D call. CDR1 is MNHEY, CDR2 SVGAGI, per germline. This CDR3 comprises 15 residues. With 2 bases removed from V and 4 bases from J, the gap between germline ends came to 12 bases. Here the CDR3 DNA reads TGTGCCAGCAGTTACAAAGGGAGCGGAGGAAACACCATATATTTT. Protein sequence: CASSYKGSGGNTIYF.

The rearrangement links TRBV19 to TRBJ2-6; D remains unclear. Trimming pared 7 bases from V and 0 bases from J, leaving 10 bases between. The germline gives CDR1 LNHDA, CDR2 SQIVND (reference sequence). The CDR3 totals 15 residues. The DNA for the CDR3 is TGTGCCAGTACCCCCTCGAGCTCTGGGGCCAACGTCCTGACTTTC. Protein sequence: CASTPSSSGANVLTF.

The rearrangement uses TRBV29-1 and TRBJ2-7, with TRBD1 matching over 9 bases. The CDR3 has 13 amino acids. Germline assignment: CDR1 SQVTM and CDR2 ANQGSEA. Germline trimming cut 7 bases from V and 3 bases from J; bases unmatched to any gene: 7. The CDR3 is CSAIGTGYYEQYF. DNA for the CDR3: TGCAGCGCAATAGGGACAGGGTACTACGAGCAGTACTTC.

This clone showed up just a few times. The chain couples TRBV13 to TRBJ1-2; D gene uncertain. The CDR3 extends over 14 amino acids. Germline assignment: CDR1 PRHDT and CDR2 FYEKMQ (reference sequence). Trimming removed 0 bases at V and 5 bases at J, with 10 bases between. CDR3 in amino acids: CASSLGHSLYGYTF. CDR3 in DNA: TGTGCCAGCAGCTTAGGTCACAGCCTTTATGGCTACACCTTC. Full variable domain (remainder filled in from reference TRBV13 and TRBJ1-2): AAGVIQSPRHLIKEKRETATLKCYPIPRHDTVYWYQQGPGQDPQFLISFYEKMQSDKGSIPDRFSAQQFSDYHSELNMSSLELGDSALYFCASSLGHSLYGYTFGSGTRLTVV.

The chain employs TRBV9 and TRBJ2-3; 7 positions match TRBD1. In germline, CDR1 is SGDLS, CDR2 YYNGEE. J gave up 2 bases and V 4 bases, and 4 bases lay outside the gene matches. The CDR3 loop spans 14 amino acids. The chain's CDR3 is CASSRDSLTDTQYF. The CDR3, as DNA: TGTGCCAGCAGCCGGGACAGCCTCACAGATACGCAGTATTTT.

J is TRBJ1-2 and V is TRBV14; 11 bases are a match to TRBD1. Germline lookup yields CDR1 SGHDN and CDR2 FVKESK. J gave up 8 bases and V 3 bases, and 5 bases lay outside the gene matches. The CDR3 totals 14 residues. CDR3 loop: CASSHGTGGQGYTF. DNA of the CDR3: TGTGCCAGCAGCCACGGGACAGGGGGACAGGGCTACACCTTC.

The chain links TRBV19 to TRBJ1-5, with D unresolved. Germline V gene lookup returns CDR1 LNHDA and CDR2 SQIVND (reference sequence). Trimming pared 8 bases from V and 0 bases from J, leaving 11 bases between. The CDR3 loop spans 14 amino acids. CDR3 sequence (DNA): TGTGCCAGTCACGAACAAAATAGCAATCAGCCCCAGCATTTT. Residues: CASHEQNSNQPQHF.

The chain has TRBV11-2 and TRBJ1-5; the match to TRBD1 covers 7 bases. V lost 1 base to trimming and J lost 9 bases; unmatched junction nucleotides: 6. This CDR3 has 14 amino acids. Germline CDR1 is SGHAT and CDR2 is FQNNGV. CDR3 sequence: CASSLGQGGRPQHF. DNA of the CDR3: TGTGCCAGCAGCTTAGGACAGGGCGGTCGGCCCCAGCATTTT.

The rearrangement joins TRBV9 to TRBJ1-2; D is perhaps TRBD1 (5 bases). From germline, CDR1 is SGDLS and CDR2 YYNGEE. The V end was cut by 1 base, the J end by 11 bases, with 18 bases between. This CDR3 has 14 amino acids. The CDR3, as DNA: TGTGCCAGCAGCGTATTTCCGTCCAGTGGGGGGTACACCTTC. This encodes CASSVFPSSGGYTF.

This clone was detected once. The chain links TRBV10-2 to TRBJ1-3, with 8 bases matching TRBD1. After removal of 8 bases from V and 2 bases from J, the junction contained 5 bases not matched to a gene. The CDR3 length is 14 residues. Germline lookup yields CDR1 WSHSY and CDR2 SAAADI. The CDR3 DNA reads TGCGCCAGCGTCCGGACAGGGACTGGAAACACCATATATTTT. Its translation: CASVRTGTGNTIYF.

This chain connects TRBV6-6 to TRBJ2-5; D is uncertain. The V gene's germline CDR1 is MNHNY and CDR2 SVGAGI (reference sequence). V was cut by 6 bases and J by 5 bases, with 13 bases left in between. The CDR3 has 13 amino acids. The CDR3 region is CASRATGIETQYF. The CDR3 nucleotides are TGTGCCAGCAGAGCTACGGGTATCGAGACCCAGTACTTC.

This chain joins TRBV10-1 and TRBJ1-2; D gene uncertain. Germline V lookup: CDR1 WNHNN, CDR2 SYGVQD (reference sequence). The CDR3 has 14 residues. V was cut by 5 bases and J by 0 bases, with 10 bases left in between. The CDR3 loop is CASSINSANYGYTF. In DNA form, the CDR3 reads TGCGCCAGCAGTATTAATTCCGCTAACTATGGCTACACCTTC.

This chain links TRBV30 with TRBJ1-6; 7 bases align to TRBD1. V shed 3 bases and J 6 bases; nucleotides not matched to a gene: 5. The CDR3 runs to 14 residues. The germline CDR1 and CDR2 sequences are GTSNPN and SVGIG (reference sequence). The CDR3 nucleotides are TGTGCCTGGAGCGTCCACAGGGGTAATTCACCCCTCCACTTT. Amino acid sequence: CAWSVHRGNSPLHF.

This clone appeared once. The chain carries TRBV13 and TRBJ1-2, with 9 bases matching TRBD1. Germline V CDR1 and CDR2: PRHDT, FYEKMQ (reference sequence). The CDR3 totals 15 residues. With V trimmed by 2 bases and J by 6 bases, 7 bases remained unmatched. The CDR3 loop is CASSLRGQGTNGYTF. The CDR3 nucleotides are TGTGCCAGCAGCTTAAGGGGACAGGGTACCAATGGCTACACCTTC.

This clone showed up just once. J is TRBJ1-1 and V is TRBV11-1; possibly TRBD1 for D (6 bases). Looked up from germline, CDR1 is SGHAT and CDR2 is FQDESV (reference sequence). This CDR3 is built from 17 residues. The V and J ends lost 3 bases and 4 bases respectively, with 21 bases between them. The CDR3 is CASSFTSRGPGGTEAFF. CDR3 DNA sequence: TGTGCCAGCAGCTTCACATCCCGGGGGCCGGGGGGCACTGAAGCTTTCTTT.

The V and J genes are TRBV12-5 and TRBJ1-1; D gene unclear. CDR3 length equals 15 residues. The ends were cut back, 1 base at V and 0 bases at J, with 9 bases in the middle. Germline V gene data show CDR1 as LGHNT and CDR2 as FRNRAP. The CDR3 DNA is TGTGCTAGTGGTTTGGGGCCAGCGATGAACACTGAAGCTTTCTTT. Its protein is CASGLGPAMNTEAFF. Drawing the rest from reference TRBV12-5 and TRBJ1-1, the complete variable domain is DARVTQTPRHKVTEMGQEVTMRCQPILGHNTVFWYRQTMMQGLELLAYFRNRAPLDDSGMPKDRFSAEMPDATLATLKIQPSEPRDSAVYFCASGLGPAMNTEAFFGQGTRLTVV.

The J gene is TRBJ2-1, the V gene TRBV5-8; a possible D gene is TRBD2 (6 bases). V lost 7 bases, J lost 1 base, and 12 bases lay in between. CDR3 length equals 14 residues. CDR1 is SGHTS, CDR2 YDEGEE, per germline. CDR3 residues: CASDVAASYNEQFF. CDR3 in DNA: TGTGCCAGCGATGTAGCGGCATCCTACAATGAGCAGTTCTTC.

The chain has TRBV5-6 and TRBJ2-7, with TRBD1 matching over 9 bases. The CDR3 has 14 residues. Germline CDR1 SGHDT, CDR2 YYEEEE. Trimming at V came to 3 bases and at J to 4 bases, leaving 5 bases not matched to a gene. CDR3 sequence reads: CASSSGTGIYEQYF. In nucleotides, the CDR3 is TGTGCCAGCAGCTCGGGGACAGGGATTTACGAGCAGTACTTC.